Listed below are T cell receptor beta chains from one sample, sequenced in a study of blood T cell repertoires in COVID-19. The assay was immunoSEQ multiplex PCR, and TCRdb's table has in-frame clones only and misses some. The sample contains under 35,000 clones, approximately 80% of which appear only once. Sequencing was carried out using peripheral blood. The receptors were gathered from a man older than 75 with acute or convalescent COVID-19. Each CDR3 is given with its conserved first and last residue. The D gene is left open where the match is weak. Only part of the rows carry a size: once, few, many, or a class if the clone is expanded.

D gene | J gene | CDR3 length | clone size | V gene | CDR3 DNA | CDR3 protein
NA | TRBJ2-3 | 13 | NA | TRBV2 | TGTGCCAGCACGGGGGGCAGGACAGATACGCAGTATTTT | CASTGGRTDTQYF
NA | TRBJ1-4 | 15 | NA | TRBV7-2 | TGTGCCAGCAGCTTAGACGGCAGGGGTAGGGAAAAACTGTTTTTT | CASSLDGRGREKLFF
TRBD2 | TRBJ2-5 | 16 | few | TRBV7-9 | TGTGCCAGCAGCCGACTAGCGGGGGGGCGACAAGAGACCCAGTACTTC | CASSRLAGGRQETQYF
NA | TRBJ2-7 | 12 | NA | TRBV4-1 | TGCGCCAGCAGCCAGGCCTCGGGCGAGCAGTACTTC | CASSQASGEQYF
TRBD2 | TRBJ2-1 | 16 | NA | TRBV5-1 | TGCGCCAGCAGCTTGGAATTAGCGGGGGGCCCTTCGGAGCAGTTCTTC | CASSLELAGGPSEQFF
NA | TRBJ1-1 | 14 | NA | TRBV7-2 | TGTGCCAGCAGCTTACAGATTGGGAACACTGAAGCTTTCTTT | CASSLQIGNTEAFF
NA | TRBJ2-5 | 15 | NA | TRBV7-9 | TGTGCCAGCAGCTTACTCAGGGGGGCCCGGGAGACCCAGTACTTC | CASSLLRGARETQYF
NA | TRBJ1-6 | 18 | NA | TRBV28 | TGTGCCAGCAAGGTTCATGGGCAATTCCTCCCCGATAATTCACCCCTCCACTTT | CASKVHGQFLPDNSPLHF
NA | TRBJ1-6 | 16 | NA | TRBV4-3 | TGCGCCAGCAGCCAAGATAGAGGGCCGAATAATTCACCCCTCCACTTT | CASSQDRGPNNSPLHF
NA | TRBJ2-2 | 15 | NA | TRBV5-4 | TGTGCCAGCAGCTTGCAGGATTTGAACACCGGGGAGCTGTTTTTT | CASSLQDLNTGELFF
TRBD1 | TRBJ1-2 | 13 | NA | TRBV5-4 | TGTGCCAGCAGCCAGGACAGGTCAGGGGGCTACACCTTC | CASSQDRSGGYTF
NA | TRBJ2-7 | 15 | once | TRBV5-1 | TGCGCCAGCAGCTTGGTGCCGGGGGAAAACTACGAGCAGTACTTC | CASSLVPGENYEQYF
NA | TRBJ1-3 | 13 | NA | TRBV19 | TGTGCCAGTAGTCCCGGGGAGGGAAACACCATATATTTT | CASSPGEGNTIYF
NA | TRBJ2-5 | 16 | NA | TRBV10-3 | TGTGCCATCAGTGAGACCTTGGGGGGGACACAAGAGACCCAGTACTTC | CAISETLGGTQETQYF
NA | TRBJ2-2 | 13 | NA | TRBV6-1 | TGTGCCAGCAGTGAAGGGCTGGTCGGGGAGCTGTTTTTT | CASSEGLVGELFF
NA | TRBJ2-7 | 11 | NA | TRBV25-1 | TGTGCCAGCAGTACCTCAGCGGTGCAGTACTTC | CASSTSAVQYF
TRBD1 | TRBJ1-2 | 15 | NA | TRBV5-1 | TGCGCCAGCAGCTCTGCGACAGGGCAGGTGTATGGCTACACCTTC | CASSSATGQVYGYTF
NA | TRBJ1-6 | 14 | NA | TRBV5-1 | TGCGCCAGCAGCTTGGTTGCGGAGAATTCACCCCTCCACTTT | CASSLVAENSPLHF
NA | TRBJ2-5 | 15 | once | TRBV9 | TGTGCCAGCAGCCCCAGGGGGGTTGGAGAGGAGACCCAGTACTTC | CASSPRGVGEETQYF
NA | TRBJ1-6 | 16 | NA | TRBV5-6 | TGTGCCAGCAGCTTTTGGGCAGGCGCCAATAATTCACCCCTCCACTTT | CASSFWAGANNSPLHF
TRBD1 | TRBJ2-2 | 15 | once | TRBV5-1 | TGCGCCAGCAGCACTCGGACAGGGAACACCGGGGAGCTGTTTTTT | CASSTRTGNTGELFF
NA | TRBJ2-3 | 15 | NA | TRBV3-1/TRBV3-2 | TGTGCCAGCAGCCCGCTAGCAGTTGTCACAGATACGCAGTATTTT | CASSPLAVVTDTQYF
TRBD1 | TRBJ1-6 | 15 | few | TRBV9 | TGTGCCAGCAGCGCCTCCGGGACAGCGAATTCACCCCTCCACTTT | CASSASGTANSPLHF
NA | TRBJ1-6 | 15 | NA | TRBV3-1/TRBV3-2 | TGTGCCAGCAGCCAAGAACGACAGGTTAATTCACCCCTCCACTTT | CASSQERQVNSPLHF
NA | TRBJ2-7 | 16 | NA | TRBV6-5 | TGTGCCAGCAGTTACTACTCCGGGACTCGGGGCTACGAGCAGTACTTC | CASSYYSGTRGYEQYF
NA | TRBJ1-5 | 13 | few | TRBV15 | TGTGCCACCAGCCGGGGGACCAATCAGCCCCAGCATTTT | CATSRGTNQPQHF
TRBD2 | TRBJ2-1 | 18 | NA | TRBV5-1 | TGCGCCAGCAGCTCCGGGACCTTGGGACTAGCGGGGGGTTATGAGCAGTTCTTC | CASSSGTLGLAGGYEQFF
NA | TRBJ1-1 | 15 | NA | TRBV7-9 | TGTGCCAGCAGCTCACGGCGGGGCTTGAACACTGAAGCTTTCTTT | CASSSRRGLNTEAFF
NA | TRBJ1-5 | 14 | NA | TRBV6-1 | TGTGCCAGCAGTGATAGGACAGCAAATCAGCCCCAGCATTTT | CASSDRTANQPQHF
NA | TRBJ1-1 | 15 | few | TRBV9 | TGTGCCAGCAGCGTAGGAGGGAGGGGGGACACTGAAGCTTTCTTT | CASSVGGRGDTEAFF
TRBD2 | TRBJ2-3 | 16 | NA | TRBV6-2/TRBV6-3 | TGTGCCAGCAGTTCTCAGGATCTAGCGGGGGCCACTCGCTTGTATTTT | CASSSQDLAGATRLYF
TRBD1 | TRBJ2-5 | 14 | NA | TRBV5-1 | TGCGCCAGCAGCCACAGGGACAGGGGAGAGACCCAGTACTTC | CASSHRDRGETQYF
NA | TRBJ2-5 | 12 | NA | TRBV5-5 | TGTGCCGGAGGACAGCCAGAAGAGACCCAGTACTTC | CAGGQPEETQYF
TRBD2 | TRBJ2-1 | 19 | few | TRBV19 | TGTGCCAGTAGTATGGTAATTTTCAGGCCGGGGGGTATTCACAATGAGCAGTTCTTC | CASSMVIFRPGGIHNEQFF
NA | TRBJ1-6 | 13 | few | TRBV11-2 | TGTGCCACCCAGGGACACAGTAATTCACCCCTCCACTTT | CATQGHSNSPLHF
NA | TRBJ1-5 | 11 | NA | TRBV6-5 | TGTGCCAGCGGTTTAAATCAGCCCCAGCATTTT | CASGLNQPQHF
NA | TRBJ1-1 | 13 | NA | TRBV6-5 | TGTGCCAGCAGTTATGGGAACAGGGTAGAAGCTTTCTTT | CASSYGNRVEAFF
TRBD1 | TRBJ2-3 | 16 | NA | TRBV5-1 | TGCGCCAGCAGCGCCGGGACAGGGGGCGAAACAGATACGCAGTATTTT | CASSAGTGGETDTQYF
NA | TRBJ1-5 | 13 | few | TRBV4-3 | TGCGCCAGCAGCCAAGAACTCCGTCAGCCCCAGCATTTT | CASSQELRQPQHF
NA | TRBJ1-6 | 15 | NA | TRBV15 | TGTGCCACCAGCAGAGAAGGGGATCAGGTTTCACCCCTCCACTTT | CATSREGDQVSPLHF
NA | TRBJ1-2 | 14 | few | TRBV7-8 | TGTGCCAGCAGCTTCGGGCGGCAGGGTTACGGCTACACCTTC | CASSFGRQGYGYTF
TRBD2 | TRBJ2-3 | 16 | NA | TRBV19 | TGTGCCAGTAGGCCCCGACTAGCGGGGGGGATGGATACGCAGTATTTT | CASRPRLAGGMDTQYF